Described below is a single TCR beta chain sequence and its context. Its specificity is unknown. Listed TCR primers and previously described methods were used for bulk TCR libraries. TCRdb reprocessed the PCR reads with MiXCR, giving one entry per CDR3 protein. The sample consists of more than 550,000 distinct CDR3 sequences, 25% of them appearing once. The data are from a study of molecular identifiers for immune sequencing clone quantification. Notes on the study in general: Spike-in Jurkat TCR RNA from a single cell reportedly registered among about a million naive cells.

The CDR3 has 15 amino acids. The germline V and J ends were trimmed by 4 bases and 2 bases, with 14 bases remaining between them. Germline CDR1 reads PRHDT; CDR2 reads FYEKMQ (reference sequence). With 10%, 30% or 50% of RNA, roughly 17,000 to 1,000,000 naive CD8 T cells were sequenced. The clonotype comes from a human donor in good health. Some libraries in this study had Jurkat cell RNA spiked in. The rearrangement uses TRBV13 and TRBJ1-2; D remains unclear. Sample: naive CD8+ T cells from blood, with Jurkat cell RNA spiked in. The subset here: FACS-sorted CD8+CD4-CCR7+CD45RA+ naive T cells. This chain's CDR3 is CASSSEELTNYGYTF. The DNA of the CDR3 is TGTGCCAGCAGCTCCGAGGAACTCACCAACTATGGCTACACCTTC.